The rows below give T cell receptor beta chains drawn from one sample of a study of T cell responses to AZD1222 COVID-19 vaccine. This table comes from immunoSEQ multiplex PCR, and its TCRdb copy is limited to in-frame clones, with some not included. The sample includes 150,000 to 160,000 clones, less than 95% seen only once; the top ten take 1.8%. This specimen consisted of peripheral blood, obtained on day 0 of AZD1222 vaccination. All receptors derive from an adult in good health. The CDR3 runs from the conserved cysteine through the conserved F or W. A D gene is named only where the DNA matches it firmly. Rows give clone size only sometimes, using once, few, many, or a class for an expanded clone.

d_call,j_call,v_call,clone_size,cdr3_aa,cdr3_nt
TRBD2,TRBJ2-7,TRBV29-1,NA,CSGSLAGLDEQYF,TGCAGCGGTTCCCTAGCGGGATTGGACGAGCAGTACTTC
TRBD1,TRBJ2-1,TRBV19,NA,CASGTVYNEQFF,TGTGCTTCCGGGACAGTCTACAATGAGCAGTTCTTC
NA,TRBJ1-2,TRBV19,NA,CASSTVFGNYGYTF,TGTGCCAGTAGTACAGTTTTTGGGAACTATGGCTACACCTTC
NA,TRBJ2-3,TRBV6-5,NA,CASSNSGTSTDTQYF,TGTGCCAGCAGTAACAGCGGAACTAGCACAGATACGCAGTATTTT
TRBD1,TRBJ1-2,TRBV6-2/TRBV6-3,NA,CASTPAGDSATYTF,TGTGCCAGCACCCCGGCCGGGGACAGTGCAACGTACACCTTC
NA,TRBJ2-7,TRBV15,NA,CATSRDAWQGEEQYF,TGTGCCACCAGCAGAGATGCGTGGCAGGGCGAAGAGCAGTACTTC
NA,TRBJ1-1,TRBV6-2/TRBV6-3,NA,CASSYPPGGAVLNTEAFF,TGTGCCAGCAGTTACCCACCGGGGGGGGCCGTGTTAAACACTGAAGCTTTCTTT
NA,TRBJ2-7,TRBV6-1,NA,CASSEWGEQYF,TGTGCCAGCAGTGAATGGGGCGAGCAGTACTTC
NA,TRBJ2-2,TRBV7-9,NA,CASSSGQGLGNTGELFF,TGTGCCAGCAGCTCGGGGCAGGGATTGGGGAACACCGGGGAGCTGTTTTTT
NA,TRBJ2-1,TRBV5-4,few,CASRPEPAVGQFF,TGTGCCAGCAGACCGGAGCCAGCGGTTGGGCAGTTCTTC
TRBD1,TRBJ1-5,TRBV7-2,NA,CASSLEGAASQPQHF,TGTGCCAGCAGCTTAGAGGGGGCCGCCAGTCAGCCCCAGCATTTT
TRBD1,TRBJ1-1,TRBV28,NA,CASSSQGAPEAFF,TGTGCCAGCAGTTCTCAGGGGGCCCCTGAAGCTTTCTTT
NA,TRBJ2-7,TRBV5-4,NA,CASSFPGGYEQYF,TGTGCCAGCAGTTTCCCTGGAGGCTACGAGCAGTACTTC
TRBD1,TRBJ1-6,TRBV3-1/TRBV3-2,NA,CASSRDRGAGSPLHF,TGTGCCAGCAGCCGAGACAGGGGGGCAGGGTCACCCCTCCACTTT
NA,TRBJ2-2,TRBV5-6,NA,CASSWVTGYTGELFF,TGTGCCAGCAGCTGGGTGACAGGATACACCGGGGAGCTGTTTTTT
NA,TRBJ1-2,TRBV28,NA,CASSINRRYGYTF,TGTGCCAGCAGCATAAATCGCCGATATGGCTACACCTTC
NA,TRBJ2-4,TRBV5-5,NA,CASSSSGQPAKNIQYF,TGTGCCAGCAGCTCCTCGGGGCAGCCAGCCAAAAACATTCAGTACTTC
NA,TRBJ1-1,TRBV19,NA,CASRSRERDTEAFF,TGTGCCAGCCGATCCAGGGAACGGGACACTGAAGCTTTCTTT